These T cell receptor beta chains were read from a single sample in a study of cytomegalovirus exposure and HLA in healthy donors. Using immunoSEQ multiplex PCR, the repertoire was profiled, and TCRdb retains in-frame clones only, with some absent. With about 65,000 clones in the sample, the ten largest clones hold around a sixth. The sequencing sample was made of PBMCs. All receptors derive from a boy aged 10-17 years in good health and CMV-seronegative. The CDR3 runs from the conserved cysteine through the conserved F or W. A D gene is named only where the DNA matches it firmly.

len,j_gene,v_gene,d_gene,CDR3nt,CDR3aa
15,TRBJ1-1,TRBV27,TRBD1,TGTGCCAGCAGTTTGGGGACAGCACTTAGCACTGAAGCTTTCTTT,CASSLGTALSTEAFF
12,TRBJ2-5,TRBV6-5,NA,TGTGCCAGCAGTTCACTTAAAGAGACCCAGTACTTC,CASSSLKETQYF
21,TRBJ2-3,TRBV10-3,TRBD2,TGTGCCATCAGCCCCGGTATGGGACTAGCGGGGGCCAGATCTCCCACAGATACGCAGTATTTT,CAISPGMGLAGARSPTDTQYF
16,TRBJ1-2,TRBV5-1,TRBD1,TGCGCCAGCACGAGTGGGACAGGGGTCACTAACTATGGCTACACCTTC,CASTSGTGVTNYGYTF
11,TRBJ1-5,TRBV2,NA,TGTGCCAGCAGTGACAGGGATGCGCAGCATTTT,CASSDRDAQHF
15,TRBJ1-2,TRBV5-1,NA,TGCGCCAGCAGCCTTTTGTCGGGACTCGGCTATGGCTACACCTTC,CASSLLSGLGYGYTF
14,TRBJ1-2,TRBV5-4,NA,TGTGCCAGCAGCCGAGGACAGTCTAACTATGGCTACACCTTC,CASSRGQSNYGYTF
16,TRBJ1-3,TRBV9,TRBD1,TGTGCCAGCAGCGCCGCCGGGACAGGGAGTAGAAACACCATATATTTT,CASSAAGTGSRNTIYF
13,TRBJ1-1,TRBV5-1,NA,TGCGCCAGCAGCTTTGGGGGCGTAACTGAAGCTTTCTTT,CASSFGGVTEAFF
16,TRBJ1-1,TRBV7-9,NA,TGTGCCAGCAGCTTGAGCAGGTTGAGTATGAACACTGAAGCTTTCTTT,CASSLSRLSMNTEAFF
12,TRBJ1-2,TRBV30,NA,TGTGCCTGGAGTGTACAGCTCTATGGCTACACCTTC,CAWSVQLYGYTF
13,TRBJ2-5,TRBV30,NA,TGTGCCTGGAGGGAGGGAATCCAAGAGACCCAGTACTTC,CAWREGIQETQYF
13,TRBJ2-5,TRBV6-5,NA,TGTGCCAGCAGCCCCGGGAGTGGGGAGACCCAGTACTTC,CASSPGSGETQYF
14,TRBJ2-7,TRBV29-1,TRBD2,TGCAGCGGTGGGGGGGACCGAGGCTCCTACGAGCAGTACTTC,CSGGGDRGSYEQYF
15,TRBJ1-2,TRBV15,NA,TGTGCCACCAGCAGGGGCGGGGGATCGGGGTATGGCTACACCTTC,CATSRGGGSGYGYTF
16,TRBJ2-3,TRBV5-1,TRBD2,TGCGCCAGCAGCCAAGCTAGCGGGAGCAGGGCAGATACGCAGTATTTT,CASSQASGSRADTQYF
15,TRBJ1-2,TRBV5-6,TRBD1,TGTGCCAGCAGCTCCGGGACAGGAGCTAACTATGGCTACACCTTC,CASSSGTGANYGYTF
14,TRBJ2-3,TRBV29-1,NA,TGCAGCGTTTACCTCCCCGGGAGCACAGATACGCAGTATTTT,CSVYLPGSTDTQYF
14,TRBJ2-3,TRBV6-5,NA,TGTGCCAGCAGTTACTCGCGGGTTGCAGATACGCAGTATTTT,CASSYSRVADTQYF
15,TRBJ1-5,TRBV2,TRBD1,TGTGCCAGCAGTGGGATGACGGGACAGAATCAGCCCCAGCATTTT,CASSGMTGQNQPQHF
15,TRBJ1-4,TRBV7-8,NA,TGTGCCAGCAGCTTAGGTTCATGGGGCACTGAAAAACTGTTTTTT,CASSLGSWGTEKLFF
16,TRBJ2-7,TRBV4-2,TRBD2,TGTGCCAGCAGCCAAGGGGTCGGGGGGGCCTCCTACGAGCAGTACTTC,CASSQGVGGASYEQYF
12,TRBJ1-1,TRBV27,NA,TGTGCCAGCAGTTGGGGGGGCACTGAAGCTTTCTTT,CASSWGGTEAFF
15,TRBJ2-7,TRBV5-6,TRBD1,TGTGCCAGCAGCTCCCTGGGGACAGGTGCCTACGAGCAGTACTTC,CASSSLGTGAYEQYF
14,TRBJ2-5,TRBV6-5,NA,TGTGCCAGCAGTTATGGGATCACGGGGGAGACCCAGTACTTC,CASSYGITGETQYF
16,TRBJ2-2,TRBV7-9,TRBD2,TGTGCCAGCAGCTCTAATAGCGGGGGGCGTACCGGGGAGCTGTTTTTT,CASSSNSGGRTGELFF
12,TRBJ1-2,TRBV4-1,NA,TGCGCCAGCAGCCAACAAGTTACACCCCAAACCTTC,CASSQQVTPQTF
15,TRBJ1-4,TRBV30,NA,TGTACCTGGAGTGTTCCCGCCGGGGGGAATGAAAAACTGTTTTTT,CTWSVPAGGNEKLFF
17,TRBJ2-5,TRBV25-1,TRBD2,TGTGCCAGCAGCTCCCAGGGGGCGGGACTAGCGTTTTGGACCCAGTACTTC,CASSSQGAGLAFWTQYF
14,TRBJ1-1,TRBV4-1,NA,TGCGCCAGCAGCCAAGACAGGGATCGCACTGAAGCTTTCTTT,CASSQDRDRTEAFF
14,TRBJ2-2,TRBV9,NA,TGTGCCAGCAGCGTAGCCCCTATTGGCGGGGAGCTGTTTTTT,CASSVAPIGGELFF
14,TRBJ2-5,TRBV7-9,TRBD2,TGTGCCAGCAGCCCGGGGACTAGCGGGGCAACCCAGTACTTC,CASSPGTSGATQYF
16,TRBJ2-5,TRBV30,TRBD2,TGTGCCTGGGGTACCGGGACTAGCGCAACCCAAGAGACCCAGTACTTC,CAWGTGTSATQETQYF
16,TRBJ2-7,TRBV7-9,TRBD2,TGTGCCAGCAGCTTAGGACTAGCGGGCTCGCCCCTAGGGCAGTACTTC,CASSLGLAGSPLGQYF
16,TRBJ1-1,TRBV5-6,TRBD1,TGTGCCAGCAGCTTGGGGACAGGGGCTTTGAACACTGAAGCTTTCTTT,CASSLGTGALNTEAFF
13,TRBJ2-1,TRBV19,TRBD2,TGTGCCAGTAGTCTCCTAGCGGGTAATGAGCAGTTCTTC,CASSLLAGNEQFF
15,TRBJ2-7,TRBV6-5,NA,TGTGCCAGCAGCGCCCGAAAACCCTCAGGGTACGAGCAGTACTTC,CASSARKPSGYEQYF
17,TRBJ2-1,TRBV30,TRBD1,TGTGCCTGGAGCGTAGGGACGGTGGGAGACAGGGTGAATGAGCAGTTCTTC,CAWSVGTVGDRVNEQFF
13,TRBJ1-1,TRBV10-3,NA,TGTGCCATCAGTGGCCCCACAACAGGTGAAGCTTTCTTT,CAISGPTTGEAFF
12,TRBJ2-7,TRBV29-1,NA,TGCAGCGTTAGAGTGTCGGCCTACGAGCAGTACTTC,CSVRVSAYEQYF
15,TRBJ1-2,TRBV7-8,NA,TGTGCCAGCAGCTTAGAGTCACAGAGTAACTATGGCTACACCTTC,CASSLESQSNYGYTF
16,TRBJ2-7,TRBV4-1,NA,TGCGCCAGCAGCCAAGATCTAAGCCAGGGGATCTACGAGCAGTACTTC,CASSQDLSQGIYEQYF
14,TRBJ2-1,TRBV7-9,NA,TGTGCCAGCAGCTTAGTACTAGTAGGGAATGAGCAGTTCTTC,CASSLVLVGNEQFF
17,TRBJ2-7,TRBV18,NA,TGTGCCAGCTCACCACTCCCCCGGGGAGCCTCGGGGTACGAGCAGTACTTC,CASSPLPRGASGYEQYF
14,TRBJ2-3,TRBV11-2,NA,TGTGCCAGCAGCTCTGGCGGCGGGACAGATACGCAGTATTTT,CASSSGGGTDTQYF
14,TRBJ2-7,TRBV27,TRBD2,TGTGCCAGCAGGCGGACTAGCGGAGTTTACGAGCAGTACTTC,CASRRTSGVYEQYF
14,TRBJ2-5,TRBV11-2,NA,TGTGCCAGCACCTGGGTCGGGAATCAAGAGACCCAGTACTTC,CASTWVGNQETQYF
12,TRBJ1-2,TRBV29-1,NA,TGCAGCGTTCGGAAGGCAGGGCGGGGCTACACCTTC,CSVRKAGRGYTF
17,TRBJ1-3,TRBV9,NA,TGTGCCAGCAGCGCCGGAGGAGGGGGGGCCTCTGGAAACACCATATATTTT,CASSAGGGGASGNTIYF
14,TRBJ2-2,TRBV18,NA,TGTGCCAGCTCACCCCTAGACAGAACCGGGGAGCTGTTTTTT,CASSPLDRTGELFF
12,TRBJ2-7,TRBV7-6,TRBD1,TGTGCCAGCAGTAGACAGGGTCGCGAGCAGTACTTC,CASSRQGREQYF
14,TRBJ2-2,TRBV25-1,TRBD2,TGTGCCAGCAGTGAACCGGGGGGCACCGGGGAGCTGTTTTTT,CASSEPGGTGELFF